This T cell receptor (beta chain) was documented in a study of OX40 agonist ivuxolimab in advanced cancers. Study results and limitations: Partial responders receiving 0.1-3.0 mg/kg showed among the lowest clonal expansion.

For this clone: Antigen unknown.

The cohort excluded patients with autoimmune disease history or systemic immunosuppression. Assay: immunoSEQ multiplex PCR; the TCRdb copy retains only in-frame clones and omits some. Of 57,000 or so clones listed, about 89% are singletons. This TCR came from an adult with an advanced solid tumor such as melanoma, head and neck, liver or kidney cancer. Sequenced material: CD4+ or CD8+ T cells sorted from blood, taken in a trial of the OX40 agonist ivuxolimab.

In DNA form, the CDR3 reads TGCAGCGTCCTGCGAGGGGCTGACACTGAAGCTTTCTTT. Translated: CSVLRGADTEAFF. The V call is TRBV29-1, the J call TRBJ1-1, with TRBD1 as a possible D gene (5 bases). Trimming cost V 6 bases and J 3 bases, with 14 bases left between them. Germline CDR1 SQVTM, CDR2 ANQGSEA. The CDR3 runs to 13 residues.